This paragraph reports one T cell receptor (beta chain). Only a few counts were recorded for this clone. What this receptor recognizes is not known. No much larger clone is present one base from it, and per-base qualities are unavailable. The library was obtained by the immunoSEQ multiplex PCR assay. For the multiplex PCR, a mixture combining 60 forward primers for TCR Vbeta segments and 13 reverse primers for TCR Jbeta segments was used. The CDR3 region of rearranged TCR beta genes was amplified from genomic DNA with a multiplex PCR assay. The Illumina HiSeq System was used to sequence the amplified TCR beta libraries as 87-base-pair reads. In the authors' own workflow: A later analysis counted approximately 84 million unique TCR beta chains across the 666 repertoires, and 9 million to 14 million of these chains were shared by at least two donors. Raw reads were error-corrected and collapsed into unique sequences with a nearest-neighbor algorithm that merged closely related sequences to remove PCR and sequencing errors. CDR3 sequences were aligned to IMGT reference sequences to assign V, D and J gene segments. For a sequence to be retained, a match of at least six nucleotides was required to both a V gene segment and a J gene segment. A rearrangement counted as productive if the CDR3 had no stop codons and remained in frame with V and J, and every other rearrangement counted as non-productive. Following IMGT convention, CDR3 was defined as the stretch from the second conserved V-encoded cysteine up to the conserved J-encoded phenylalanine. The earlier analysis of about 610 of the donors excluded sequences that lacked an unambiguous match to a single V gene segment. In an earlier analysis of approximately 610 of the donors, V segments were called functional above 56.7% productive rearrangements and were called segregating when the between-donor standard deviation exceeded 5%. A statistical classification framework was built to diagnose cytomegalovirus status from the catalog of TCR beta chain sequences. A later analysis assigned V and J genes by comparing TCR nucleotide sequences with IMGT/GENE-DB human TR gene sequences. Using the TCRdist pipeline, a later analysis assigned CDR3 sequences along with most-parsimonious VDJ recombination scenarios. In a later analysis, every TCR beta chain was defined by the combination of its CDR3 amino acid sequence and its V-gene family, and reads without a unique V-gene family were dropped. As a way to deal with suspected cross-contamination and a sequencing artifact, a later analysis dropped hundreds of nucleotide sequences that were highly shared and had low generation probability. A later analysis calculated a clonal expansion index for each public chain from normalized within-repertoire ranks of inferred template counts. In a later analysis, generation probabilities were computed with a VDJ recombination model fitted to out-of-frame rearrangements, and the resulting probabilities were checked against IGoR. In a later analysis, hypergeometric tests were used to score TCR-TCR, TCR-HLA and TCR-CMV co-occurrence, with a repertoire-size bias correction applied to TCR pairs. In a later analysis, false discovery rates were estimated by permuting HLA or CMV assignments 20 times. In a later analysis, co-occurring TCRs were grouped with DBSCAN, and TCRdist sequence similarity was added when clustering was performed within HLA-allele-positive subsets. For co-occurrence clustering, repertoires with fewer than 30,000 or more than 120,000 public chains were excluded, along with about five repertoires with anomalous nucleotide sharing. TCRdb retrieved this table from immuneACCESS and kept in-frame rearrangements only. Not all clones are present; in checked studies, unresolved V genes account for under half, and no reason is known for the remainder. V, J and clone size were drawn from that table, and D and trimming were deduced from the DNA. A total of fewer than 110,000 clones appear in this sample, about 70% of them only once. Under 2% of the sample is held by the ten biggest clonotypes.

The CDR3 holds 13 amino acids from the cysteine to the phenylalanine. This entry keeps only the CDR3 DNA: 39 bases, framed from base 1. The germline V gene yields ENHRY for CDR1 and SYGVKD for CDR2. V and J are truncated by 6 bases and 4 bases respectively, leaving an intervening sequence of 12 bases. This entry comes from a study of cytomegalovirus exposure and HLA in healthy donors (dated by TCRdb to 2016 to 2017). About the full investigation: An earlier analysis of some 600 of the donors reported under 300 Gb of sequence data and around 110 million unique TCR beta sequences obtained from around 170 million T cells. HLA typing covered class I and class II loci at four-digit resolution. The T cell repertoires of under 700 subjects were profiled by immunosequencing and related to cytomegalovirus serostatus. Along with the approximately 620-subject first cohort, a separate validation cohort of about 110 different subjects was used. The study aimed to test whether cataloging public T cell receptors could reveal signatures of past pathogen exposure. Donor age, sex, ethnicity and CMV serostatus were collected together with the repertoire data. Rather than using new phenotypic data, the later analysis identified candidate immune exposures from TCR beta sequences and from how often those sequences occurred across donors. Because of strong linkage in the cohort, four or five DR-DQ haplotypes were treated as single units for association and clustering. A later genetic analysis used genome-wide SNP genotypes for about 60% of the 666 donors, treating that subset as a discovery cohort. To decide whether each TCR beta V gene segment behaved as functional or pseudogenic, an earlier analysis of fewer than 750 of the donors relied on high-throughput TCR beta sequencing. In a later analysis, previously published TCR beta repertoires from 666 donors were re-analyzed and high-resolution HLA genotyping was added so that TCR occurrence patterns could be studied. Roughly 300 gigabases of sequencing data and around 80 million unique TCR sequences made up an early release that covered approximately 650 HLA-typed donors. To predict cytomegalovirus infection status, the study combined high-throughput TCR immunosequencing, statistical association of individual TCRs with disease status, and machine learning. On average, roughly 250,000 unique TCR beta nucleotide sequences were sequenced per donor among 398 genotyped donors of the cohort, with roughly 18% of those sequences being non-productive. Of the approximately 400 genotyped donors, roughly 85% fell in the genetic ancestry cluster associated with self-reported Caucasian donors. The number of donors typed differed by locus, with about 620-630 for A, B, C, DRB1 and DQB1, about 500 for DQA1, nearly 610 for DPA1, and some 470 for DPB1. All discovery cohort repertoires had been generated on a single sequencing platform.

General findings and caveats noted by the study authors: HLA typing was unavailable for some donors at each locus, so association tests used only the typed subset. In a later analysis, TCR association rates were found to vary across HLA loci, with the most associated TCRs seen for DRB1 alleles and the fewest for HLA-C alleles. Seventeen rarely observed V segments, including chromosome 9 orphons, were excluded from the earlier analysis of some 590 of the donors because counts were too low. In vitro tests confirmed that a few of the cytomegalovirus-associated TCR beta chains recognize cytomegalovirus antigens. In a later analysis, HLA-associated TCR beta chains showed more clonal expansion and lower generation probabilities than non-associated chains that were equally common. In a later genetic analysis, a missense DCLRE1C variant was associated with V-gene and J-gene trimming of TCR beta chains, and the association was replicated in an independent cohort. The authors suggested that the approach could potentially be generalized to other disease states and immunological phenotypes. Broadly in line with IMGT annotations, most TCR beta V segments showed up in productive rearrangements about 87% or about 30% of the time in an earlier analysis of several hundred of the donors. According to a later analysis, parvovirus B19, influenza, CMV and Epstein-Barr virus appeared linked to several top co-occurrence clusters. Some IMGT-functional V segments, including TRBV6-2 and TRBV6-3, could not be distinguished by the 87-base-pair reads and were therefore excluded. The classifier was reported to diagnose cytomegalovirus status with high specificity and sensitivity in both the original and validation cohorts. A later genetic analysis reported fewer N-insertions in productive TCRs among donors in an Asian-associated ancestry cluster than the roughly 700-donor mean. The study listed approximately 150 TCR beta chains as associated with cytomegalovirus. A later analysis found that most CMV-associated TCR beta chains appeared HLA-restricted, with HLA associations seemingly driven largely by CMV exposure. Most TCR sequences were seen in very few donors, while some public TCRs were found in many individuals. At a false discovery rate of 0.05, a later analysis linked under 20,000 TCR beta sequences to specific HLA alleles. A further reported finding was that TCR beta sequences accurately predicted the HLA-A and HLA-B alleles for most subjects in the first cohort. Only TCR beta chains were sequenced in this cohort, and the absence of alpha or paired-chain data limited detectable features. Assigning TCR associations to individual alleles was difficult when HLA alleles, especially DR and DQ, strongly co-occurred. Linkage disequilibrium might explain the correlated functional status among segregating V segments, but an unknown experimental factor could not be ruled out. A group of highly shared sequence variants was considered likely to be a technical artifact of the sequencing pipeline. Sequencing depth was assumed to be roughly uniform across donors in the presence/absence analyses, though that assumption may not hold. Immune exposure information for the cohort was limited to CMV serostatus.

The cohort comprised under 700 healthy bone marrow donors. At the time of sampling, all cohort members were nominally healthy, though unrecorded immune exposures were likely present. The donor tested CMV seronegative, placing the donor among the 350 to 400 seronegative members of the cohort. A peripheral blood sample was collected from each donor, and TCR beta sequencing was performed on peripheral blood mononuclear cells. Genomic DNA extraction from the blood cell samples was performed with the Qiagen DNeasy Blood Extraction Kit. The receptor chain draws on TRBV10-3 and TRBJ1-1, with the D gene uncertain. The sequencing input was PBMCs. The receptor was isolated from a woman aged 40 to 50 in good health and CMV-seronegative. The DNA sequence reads TGTGCCATCAGGGTTCTAGAGACCACTGAAGCTTTCTTT. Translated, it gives CAIRVLETTEAFF.